Following are 16 T cell receptor beta chains from one sample sequenced in a study of blood T cell repertoires in COVID-19. This table comes from immunoSEQ multiplex PCR, and its TCRdb copy is limited to in-frame clones, with some not included. The sample has about 330,000 clones, approximately 92% seen once. The sequencing input was PBMCs or T cells enriched from blood (not recorded which). These TCRs come from a woman under 40 who had recovered from COVID-19.

V usage is TRBV29-1 and J usage is TRBJ2-7, with 7 bases fitting TRBD2. This CDR3 comprises 15 residues. Trimming cost V 3 bases and J 5 bases; bases outside gene matches: 13. CDR1 is SQVTM, CDR2 ANQGSEA, per germline. The chain's CDR3 is CSVEGRGGPNHEQYF. The CDR3 nucleotides are TGCAGCGTTGAGGGTCGGGGAGGGCCAAATCACGAGCAGTACTTC.

This rearrangement joins TRBV6-4 to TRBJ2-3; 8 bases align to TRBD1. V lost 6 bases and J lost 0; bases outside the gene matches: 8. Germline V lookup: CDR1 MRHNA, CDR2 SNTAGT. This CDR3 region has 16 residues. The CDR3: CASRPRDRHSTDTQYF. CDR3 DNA: TGTGCCAGCAGACCAAGGGACAGGCATAGCACAGATACGCAGTATTTT.

This clone was observed a single time. This CDR3 is CASSWDSNYGYTF. The CDR3 DNA follows: TGCGCCAGCAGTTGGGACAGTAACTATGGCTACACCTTC. This rearrangement joins TRBV4-3 to TRBJ1-2; 7 nucleotides line up with TRBD1. Germline V gives CDR1 LGHNA, CDR2 YSLEER. Trimming removed 6 bases from V and 1 base from J; junction bases left unmatched: 2. The CDR3 runs to 13 residues.

V gene TRBV15 combines with J gene TRBJ2-1, with TRBD1 identical over 8 bases. Germline CDR1 reads LNHNV; CDR2 reads YYDKDF (reference sequence). Unmatched junction bases numbered 6, after V lost 0 bases and J lost 8 bases. The CDR3 has 15 amino acids. Written as DNA, the CDR3 is TGTGCCACCAGCAGAGAGCAGGGGGCAGGGTATGAGCAGTTCTTC. Encoded protein: CATSREQGAGYEQFF.

This sequence joins TRBV6-5 and TRBJ2-1; the match to TRBD2 covers 10 bases. V lost 7 bases to trimming and J lost 12 bases; unmatched junction nucleotides: 3. This CDR3 has 11 amino acids. Germline V gene sequence: CDR1 MNHEY, CDR2 SVGAGI. CDR3 protein: CASNIAGGQFF. CDR3 nucleotides: TGTGCCAGCAATATAGCGGGGGGGCAGTTCTTC.

The table lists this clone with a count of one. The rearrangement joins TRBV5-4 to TRBJ2-7; 14 nucleotides agree with TRBD2. Germline V CDR1 and CDR2: SGHNT, YYREEE (reference sequence). The CDR3 has 17 amino acids. The trim removed 4 bases at V and 0 bases at J, leaving 6 bases unmatched. The CDR3 DNA is TGTGCCAGCAGCCGCCCGGGACTAGCGGGGGCCTCCTACGAGCAGTACTTC. It specifies CASSRPGLAGASYEQYF.

V and J are TRBV28 and TRBJ1-3, with D possibly matching TRBD1 (5 bases). Germline assignment: CDR1 MDHEN and CDR2 SYDVKM. The V and J ends lost 5 bases and 0 bases respectively, with 14 bases between them. The CDR3 contains 16 residues. DNA of the CDR3: TGTGCCAGCAGTCCTGGACACTCCACCTCTGGAAACACCATATATTTT. Residues: CASSPGHSTSGNTIYF.

There are a few counts of this clone. CDR3 sequence: CASSDSAGVQTDTQYF. The CDR3 DNA reads as TGTGCCAGCAGTGACTCGGCGGGAGTCCAGACAGATACGCAGTATTTT. The chain is built from TRBV6-4 and TRBJ2-3, with TRBD2 identical over 7 bases. V trimming: 0 bases; J trimming: 3 bases; junction bases outside the gene matches: 6. Germline V gene lookup returns CDR1 MRHNA and CDR2 SNTAGT. The CDR3 length is 16 residues.

The chain recombines TRBV28 with TRBJ1-1; D might be TRBD1 (6 bases). V gave up 10 bases and J gave up 9 bases, with 12 bases separating them. The CDR3 covers 10 residues. CDR1 MDHEN and CDR2 SYDVKM come from the germline V gene. This CDR3 is CATHQGQAFF. Here the CDR3 DNA reads TGTGCCACCCATCAGGGGCAAGCTTTCTTT.

The chain has TRBV5-1 and TRBJ2-7; maybe TRBD2 (5 bases). The CDR3 spans 15 residues. CDR1 SGHRS and CDR2 YFSETQ come from the germline V gene. V was trimmed by 0 bases and J by 5 bases, leaving 15 bases between them. This chain's CDR3 is CASSLVLLASHEQYF. Here the CDR3 DNA reads TGCGCCAGCAGCTTGGTTCTCTTAGCGTCCCACGAGCAGTACTTC.

The chain has TRBV2 and TRBJ1-2; D is unclear. In germline, CDR1 is SNHLY, CDR2 FYNNEI. V shed 7 bases and J shed 0 bases, with 6 bases lying between them. This CDR3 is built from 12 residues. CDR3 loop: CASTGSNYGYTF. CDR3 coding DNA: TGTGCCAGCACAGGCTCTAACTATGGCTACACCTTC.

Comments on this clone: The identical CDR3 is also encoded by other nucleotide sequences in the sample. Here the CDR3 reads CASSFLTYEQYF. DNA of the CDR3: TGTGCCAGCAGTTTCCTTACTTACGAGCAGTACTTC. V usage is TRBV28 and J usage is TRBJ2-7; D remains ambiguous. V lost 3 bases and J lost 4, with 7 bases in between. The V gene's germline CDR1 is MDHEN and CDR2 SYDVKM. The CDR3 runs 12 residues.

The rearrangement links TRBV5-6 to TRBJ1-4, with TRBD1 matching 9 bases. Germline V gene sequence: CDR1 SGHDT, CDR2 YYEEEE. Germline trimming cut 4 bases from V and 6 bases from J; bases unmatched to any gene: 7. This CDR3 region has 15 residues. The CDR3: CASSPGQGIHEKLFF. The CDR3 DNA reads TGTGCCAGCAGCCCGGGACAGGGCATTCATGAAAAACTGTTTTTT.

The chain recombines TRBV19 with TRBJ2-2, with D maybe TRBD1 (6 bases). The CDR3 runs 14 residues. V lost 6 bases and J lost 2, with 10 bases in between. The V gene's germline CDR1 is LNHDA and CDR2 SQIVND (reference sequence). CDR3 in amino acids: CASSGTPNTGELFF. CDR3 sequence (DNA): TGTGCCAGTAGCGGGACACCCAACACCGGGGAGCTGTTTTTT.

The V and J genes are TRBV7-9 and TRBJ1-2; 7 nucleotides align to TRBD1. Per germline, CDR1 SEHNR and CDR2 FQNEAQ (reference sequence). The CDR3 has 17 residues. V dropped 2 bases and J dropped 8; count of bases not matched to a gene: 17. This chain's CDR3 is CASSLTYPGQEGEGYTF. The CDR3 DNA sequence: TGTGCCAGCAGCTTAACTTACCCTGGACAGGAGGGAGAAGGCTACACCTTC. The full variable domain, its missing parts supplied by reference TRBV7-9 and TRBJ1-2, is DTGVSQNPRHKITKRGQNVTFRCDPISEHNRLYWYRQTLGQGPEFLTYFQNEAQLEKSRLLSDRFSAERPKGSFSTLEIQRTEQGDSAMYLCASSLTYPGQEGEGYTFGSGTRLTVV.

The chain joins TRBV3-1 (or the pseudogene TRBV3-2) to TRBJ2-1, with 7 bases matching TRBD2. Unmatched junction bases numbered 12, after V lost 1 base and J lost 9 bases. This CDR3 comprises 16 residues. Looked up from germline, CDR1 is LGHDT and CDR2 is YNNKEL (reference sequence). The DNA for the CDR3 is TGTGCCAGCAGCCAAGCGGGAGGTGGCCACCGGGGTGAGCAGTTCTTC. It translates to CASSQAGGGHRGEQFF.